The 13 T cell receptor beta chains below were found in one sample sequenced in a study of T cells in localized non-small cell lung cancer. Some clones are missing from TCRdb's copy, which holds only in-frame ones; the method was immunoSEQ multiplex PCR. The data show 45,000 to 60,000 clones, with under 85% seen just once and approximately 20% held by the top ten. The sample in question was peripheral blood, obtained before any cancer treatment. The receptors come from a female donor over 55 with stage II squamous cell lung carcinoma.

This chain connects TRBV6-1 to TRBJ2-7, with 7 nucleotides matching TRBD1. This CDR3 has 15 amino acids. Per germline, CDR1 MNHNS and CDR2 SASEGT. V was clipped by 4 bases and J by 5 bases; unmatched bases: 11. This CDR3 is CASSGPTGYLDEQYF. As DNA, the CDR3 is TGTGCCAGCAGTGGACCGACAGGGTATCTGGACGAGCAGTACTTC.

The chain has TRBV6-4 and TRBJ2-5; possible D gene TRBD1, 6 bases. Germline CDR1 is MRHNA and CDR2 is SNTAGT. V was cut by 10 bases and J by 2 bases, with 23 bases left in between. The CDR3 loop spans 16 amino acids. The CDR3 here is CATVVTGACLQETQYF. In DNA form, the CDR3 reads TGTGCCACCGTGGTGACAGGAGCCTGTTTGCAAGAGACCCAGTACTTC.

CDR3 DNA: TGTGCCAGCAGCCGTCGACAGGTCCTGGGCCAAGAGACCCAGTACTTC. Encoded protein: CASSRRQVLGQETQYF. V is TRBV7-8 and J is TRBJ2-5; TRBD1 might be the D (6 bases). V lost 5 bases to trimming and J lost 1 base, with 17 bases between them. The CDR3 runs to 16 residues. CDR1 SGHVS and CDR2 FQNEAQ come from the germline V gene.

The CDR3 is CASSHQGARDTEAFF. CDR3 sequence (DNA): TGCGCCAGCAGCCACCAGGGGGCGCGTGACACTGAAGCTTTCTTT. The V gene is TRBV4-3, the J gene TRBJ1-1; 8 bases line up with TRBD1. Germline V gene lookup returns CDR1 LGHNA and CDR2 YSLEER. The CDR3 spans 15 residues. Germline trimming cut 3 bases from V and 3 bases from J; bases unmatched to any gene: 6.

Here the CDR3 DNA reads TGTGCCAGCAGCGTAGACCCCCCCGGGGGGGCCCGCGATGAGCAGTTCTTC. Amino acid sequence: CASSVDPPGGARDEQFF. The rearrangement joins TRBV9 to TRBJ2-1, with 8 bases matching TRBD2. Germline V lookup: CDR1 SGDLS, CDR2 YYNGEE. J was trimmed by 8 bases and V by 0 bases; bases with no gene match: 13. The CDR3 has 17 amino acids.

The chain is built from TRBV2 and TRBJ1-5; tentative D call: TRBD1 (6 bases). Germline assignment: CDR1 SNHLY and CDR2 FYNNEI. V dropped 6 bases and J dropped 4 bases, with 13 bases sitting between them. The CDR3 has 14 residues. The CDR3 spells CASRGGQLNQPQHF. In DNA, the CDR3 is TGTGCCAGCAGAGGCGGACAGTTAAATCAGCCCCAGCATTTT.

This clone was seen a handful of times. V and J are TRBV7-8 and TRBJ2-1; a possible D gene is TRBD2 (6 bases). Trimming left V 5 bases short and J 8 bases short, with 31 bases between. This CDR3 is 19 amino acids long. The germline V gene has CDR1 SGHVS and CDR2 FQNEAQ. DNA of the CDR3: TGTGCCAGCAGCAACGGCCGTCGCGCGGGGATCGAGGGTCGGCATGAGCAGTTCTTC. Its translation: CASSNGRRAGIEGRHEQFF.

The V gene is TRBV6-1, the J gene TRBJ1-2, with D perhaps TRBD1 (5 bases). CDR1 is MNHNS and CDR2 is SASEGT in the germline V gene. The CDR3 sequence is 15 residues long. The V end lost 3 bases, the J end lost 8 bases, and 19 bases lay between the germline ends. This CDR3 reads CASSEESAGWNGYTF. DNA for the CDR3: TGTGCCAGCAGTGAGGAATCGGCAGGGTGGAACGGCTACACCTTC.

The chain carries TRBV4-1 and TRBJ1-5; D might be TRBD1 (6 bases). V shed 1 base and J shed 1 base, with 14 bases lying between them. CDR1 is MGHRA and CDR2 is YSYEKL in the germline V gene. This CDR3 spans 17 amino acids. Written as DNA, the CDR3 is TGCGCCAGCAGCCAAGTTACCAGGGGAAAAAGCAATCAGCCCCAGCATTTT. Residues: CASSQVTRGKSNQPQHF.

CDR3 amino acids: CASSPTDRANTEAFF. Written as DNA, the CDR3 is TGTGCCAGCAGCCCCACGGACAGGGCGAACACTGAAGCTTTCTTT. The V and J genes are TRBV9 and TRBJ1-1, with 8 bases aligning to TRBD1. V lost 4 bases to trimming and J lost 1 base; unmatched junction nucleotides: 6. The CDR3 is 15 amino acids. The V gene's germline CDR1 is SGDLS and CDR2 YYNGEE.

The V call is TRBV2, the J call TRBJ2-4; 8 nucleotides agree with TRBD2. The CDR3 sequence is 18 residues long. Germline assignment: CDR1 SNHLY and CDR2 FYNNEI. The ends lost 0 bases at V and 0 bases at J; junction bases unmatched: 7. CDR3 sequence reads: CASSEALLAGVAKNIQYF. DNA of the CDR3: TGTGCCAGCAGTGAAGCGCTTCTAGCGGGTGTAGCCAAAAACATTCAGTACTTC.

The chain combines TRBV9 with TRBJ1-2, with 12 bases fitting TRBD1. The CDR3 contains 16 residues. V trimming: 0 bases; J trimming: 5 bases; junction bases outside the gene matches: 5. CDR1 is SGDLS and CDR2 is YYNGEE in the germline V gene. CDR3: CASSVGGQGALYGYTF. DNA for the CDR3: TGTGCCAGCAGCGTAGGGGGACAGGGGGCGCTTTATGGCTACACCTTC.

This clone has just one count. V and J are TRBV4-1 and TRBJ1-6; 8 bases align to TRBD1. From germline, CDR1 is MGHRA and CDR2 YSYEKL. This CDR3 is 14 amino acids long. Losses at the gene ends were 4 bases for V and 7 bases for J; bases not matched to a gene: 3. The CDR3 reads CASSRDRSNSPLHF. CDR3 in DNA: TGCGCCAGCAGCCGGGACAGGTCAAATTCACCCCTCCACTTT.